This TCR beta chain was profiled in a study of blood T cell repertoires in COVID-19. Study context: PBMCs, B-cell-depleted T cells, or T cells provided the cDNA or gDNA that made up the material.

Profiled with immunoSEQ multiplex PCR; TCRdb holds only in-frame clones, not every one. The repertoire holds 230,000 or so clones, with roughly 84% as singletons. There are a few counts of this clone. The sequenced sample was peripheral blood. This TCR was sampled from a man in his fifties with active or convalescent COVID-19.

This CDR3 is CASSPLRAQGNSPLHF. The CDR3, as DNA: TGTGCCAGCTCACCTTTAAGAGCCCAGGGGAATTCACCCCTCCACTTT. The chain is built from TRBV18 and TRBJ1-6, with TRBD1 as a possible D gene (6 bases). V was trimmed by 3 bases and J by 7 bases, leaving 16 bases between them. CDR3 length: 16 residues. The germline V gene has CDR1 KGHSH and CDR2 LQKENI.